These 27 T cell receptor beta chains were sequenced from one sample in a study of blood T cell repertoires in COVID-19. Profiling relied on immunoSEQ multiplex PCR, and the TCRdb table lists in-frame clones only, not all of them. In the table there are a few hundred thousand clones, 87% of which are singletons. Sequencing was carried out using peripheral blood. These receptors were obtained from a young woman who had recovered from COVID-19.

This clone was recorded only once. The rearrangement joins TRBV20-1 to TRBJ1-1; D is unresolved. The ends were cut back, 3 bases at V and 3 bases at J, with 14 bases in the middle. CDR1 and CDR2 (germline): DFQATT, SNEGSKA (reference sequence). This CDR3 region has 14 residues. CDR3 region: CSASSPGSDTEAFF. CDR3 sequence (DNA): TGCAGTGCTAGTTCCCCGGGGAGTGACACTGAAGCTTTCTTT.

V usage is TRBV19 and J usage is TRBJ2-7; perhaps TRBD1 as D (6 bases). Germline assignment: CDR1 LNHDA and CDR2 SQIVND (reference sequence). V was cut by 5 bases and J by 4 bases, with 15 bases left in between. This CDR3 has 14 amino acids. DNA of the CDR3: TGTGCCAGTAGTCCCACAGGGATGGGGTACGAGCAGTACTTC. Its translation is CASSPTGMGYEQYF.

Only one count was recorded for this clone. The CDR3, as DNA: TGCAGCGTTGAAGCGGACAGGTTCGGATCAGATGGCTACACCTTC. This gives the protein CSVEADRFGSDGYTF. The J gene is TRBJ1-2, the V gene TRBV29-1; 7 bases are shared with TRBD1. The CDR3 sequence is 15 residues long. The ends lost 1 base at V and 6 bases at J; junction bases unmatched: 11. Per germline, CDR1 SQVTM and CDR2 ANQGSEA.

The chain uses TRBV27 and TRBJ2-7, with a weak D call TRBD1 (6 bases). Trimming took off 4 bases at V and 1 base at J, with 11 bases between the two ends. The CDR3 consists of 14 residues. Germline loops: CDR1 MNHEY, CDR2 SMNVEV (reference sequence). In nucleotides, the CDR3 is TGTGCCAGCAGTTCTCACAGGGCTTCCTACGAGCAGTACTTC. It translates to CASSSHRASYEQYF.

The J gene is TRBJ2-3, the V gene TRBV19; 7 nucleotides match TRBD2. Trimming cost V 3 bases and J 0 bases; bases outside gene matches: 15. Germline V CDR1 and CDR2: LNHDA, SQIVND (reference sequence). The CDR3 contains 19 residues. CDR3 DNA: TGTGCCAGTAGTATGGGGGGGTCTCCGGAGGTCCAGAGCACAGATACGCAGTATTTT. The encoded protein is CASSMGGSPEVQSTDTQYF. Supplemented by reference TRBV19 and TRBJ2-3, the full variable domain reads DGGITQSPKYLFRKEGQNVTLSCEQNLNHDAMYWYRQDPGQGLRLIYYSQIVNDFQKGDIAEGYSVSREKKESFPLTVTSAQKNPTAFYLCASSMGGSPEVQSTDTQYFGPGTRLTVL.

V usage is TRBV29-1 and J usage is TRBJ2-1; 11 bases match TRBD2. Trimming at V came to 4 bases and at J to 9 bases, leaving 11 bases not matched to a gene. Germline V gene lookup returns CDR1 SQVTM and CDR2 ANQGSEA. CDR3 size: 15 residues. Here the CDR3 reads CSVVLGLAGWLEQFF. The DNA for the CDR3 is TGCAGCGTTGTGCTAGGACTAGCGGGTTGGCTTGAGCAGTTCTTC.

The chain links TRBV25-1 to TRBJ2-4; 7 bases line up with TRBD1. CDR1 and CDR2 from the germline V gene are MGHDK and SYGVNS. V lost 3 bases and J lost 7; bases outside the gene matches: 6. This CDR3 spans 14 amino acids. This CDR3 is CASSDGQDGNIQYF. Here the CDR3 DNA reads TGTGCCAGCAGTGACGGACAGGACGGGAACATTCAGTACTTC.

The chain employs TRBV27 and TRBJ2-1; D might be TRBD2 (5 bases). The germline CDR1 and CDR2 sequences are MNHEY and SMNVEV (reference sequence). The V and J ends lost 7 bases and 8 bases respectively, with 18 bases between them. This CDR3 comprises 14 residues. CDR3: CASIFIYLRDEQFF. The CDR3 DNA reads TGTGCCAGCATTTTTATATACCTGAGGGATGAGCAGTTCTTC.

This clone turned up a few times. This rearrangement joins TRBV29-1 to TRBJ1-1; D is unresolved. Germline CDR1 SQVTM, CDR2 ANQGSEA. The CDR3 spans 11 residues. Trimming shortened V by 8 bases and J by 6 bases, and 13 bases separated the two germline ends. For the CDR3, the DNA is TGCAGCATCGCACTGAGCTCTGAAGCTTTCTTT. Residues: CSIALSSEAFF.

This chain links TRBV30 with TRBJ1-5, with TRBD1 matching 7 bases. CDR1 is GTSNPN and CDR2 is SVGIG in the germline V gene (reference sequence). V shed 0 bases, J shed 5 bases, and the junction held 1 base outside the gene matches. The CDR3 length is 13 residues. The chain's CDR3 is CAWSVTGDQPQHF. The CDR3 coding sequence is TGTGCCTGGAGTGTAACAGGGGATCAGCCCCAGCATTTT.

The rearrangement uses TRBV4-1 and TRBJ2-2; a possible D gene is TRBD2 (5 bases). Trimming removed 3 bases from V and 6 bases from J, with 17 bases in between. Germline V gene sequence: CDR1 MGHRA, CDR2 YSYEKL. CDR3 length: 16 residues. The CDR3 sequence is CASSQQNGLGAGELFF. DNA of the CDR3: TGCGCCAGCAGCCAGCAAAACGGGCTGGGAGCCGGGGAGCTGTTTTTT.

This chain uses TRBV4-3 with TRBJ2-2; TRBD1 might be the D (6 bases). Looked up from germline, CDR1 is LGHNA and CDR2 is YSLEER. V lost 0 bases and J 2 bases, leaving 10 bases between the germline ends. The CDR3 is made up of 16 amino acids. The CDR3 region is CASSQELGHNTGELFF. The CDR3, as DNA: TGCGCCAGCAGCCAAGAACTGGGACACAACACCGGGGAGCTGTTTTTT.

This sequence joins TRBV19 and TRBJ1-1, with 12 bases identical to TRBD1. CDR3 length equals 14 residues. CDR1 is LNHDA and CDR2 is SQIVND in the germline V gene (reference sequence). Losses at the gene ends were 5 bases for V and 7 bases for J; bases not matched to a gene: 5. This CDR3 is CASSGDRGPGEAFF. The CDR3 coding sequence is TGTGCCAGTAGTGGGGACAGGGGGCCTGGTGAAGCTTTCTTT.

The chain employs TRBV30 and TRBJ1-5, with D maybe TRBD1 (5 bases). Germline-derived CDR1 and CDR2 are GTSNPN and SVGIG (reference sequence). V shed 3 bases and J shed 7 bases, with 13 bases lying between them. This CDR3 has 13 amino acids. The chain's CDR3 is CAWSGGNRQPQHF. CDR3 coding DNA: TGTGCCTGGAGCGGGGGGAATAGGCAGCCCCAGCATTTT.

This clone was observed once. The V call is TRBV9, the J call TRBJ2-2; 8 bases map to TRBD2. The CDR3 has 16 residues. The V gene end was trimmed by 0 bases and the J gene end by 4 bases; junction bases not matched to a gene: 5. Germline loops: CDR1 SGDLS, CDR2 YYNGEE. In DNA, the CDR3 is TGTGCCAGCAGCGTAGTGGATAGCGGGGCCACCGGGGAGCTGTTTTTT. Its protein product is CASSVVDSGATGELFF. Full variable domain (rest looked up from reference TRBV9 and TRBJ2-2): DSGVTQTPKHLITATGQRVTLRCSPRSGDLSVYWYQQSLDQGLQFLIQYYNGEERAKGNILERFSAQQFPDLHSELNLSSLELGDSALYFCASSVVDSGATGELFFGEGSRLTVL.

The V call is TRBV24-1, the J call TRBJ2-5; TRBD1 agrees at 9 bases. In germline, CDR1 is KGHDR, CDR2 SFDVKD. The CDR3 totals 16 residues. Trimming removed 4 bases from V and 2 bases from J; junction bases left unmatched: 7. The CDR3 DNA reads TGTGCCACCAGTGACCCCCTACAGGGGGCTCAAGAGACCCAGTACTTC. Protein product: CATSDPLQGAQETQYF.

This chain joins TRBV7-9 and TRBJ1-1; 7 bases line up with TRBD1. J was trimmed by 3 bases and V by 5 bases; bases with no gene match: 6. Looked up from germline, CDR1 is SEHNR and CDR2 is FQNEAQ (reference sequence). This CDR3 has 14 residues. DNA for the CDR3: TGTGCCAGCAGCCATACAGGGGTTCACACTGAAGCTTTCTTT. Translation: CASSHTGVHTEAFF.

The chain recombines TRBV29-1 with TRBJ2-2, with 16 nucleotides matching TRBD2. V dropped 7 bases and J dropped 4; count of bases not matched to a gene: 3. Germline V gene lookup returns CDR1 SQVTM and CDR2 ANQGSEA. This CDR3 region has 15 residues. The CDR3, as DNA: TGCAGCGCCGGGACTAGCGGGAGGGCCACCGGGGAGCTGTTTTTT. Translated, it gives CSAGTSGRATGELFF.

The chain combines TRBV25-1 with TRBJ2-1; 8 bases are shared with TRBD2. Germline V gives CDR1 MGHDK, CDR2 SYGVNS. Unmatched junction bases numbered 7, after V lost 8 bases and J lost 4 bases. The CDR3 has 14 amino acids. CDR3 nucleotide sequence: TGTGCCAGCGGACAGACTAGCGCATACAATGAGCAGTTCTTC. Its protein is CASGQTSAYNEQFF.

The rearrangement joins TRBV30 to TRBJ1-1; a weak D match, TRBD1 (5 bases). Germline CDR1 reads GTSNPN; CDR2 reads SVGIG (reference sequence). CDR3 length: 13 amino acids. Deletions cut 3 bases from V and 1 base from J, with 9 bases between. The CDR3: CAWRIGENTEAFF. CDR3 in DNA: TGTGCCTGGAGGATAGGGGAGAACACTGAAGCTTTCTTT. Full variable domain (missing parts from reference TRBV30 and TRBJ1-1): SQTIHQWPATLVQPVGSPLSLECTVEGTSNPNLYWYRQAAGRGLQLLFYSVGIGQISSEVPQNLSASRPQDRQFILSSKKLLLSDSGFYLCAWRIGENTEAFFGQGTRLTVV.

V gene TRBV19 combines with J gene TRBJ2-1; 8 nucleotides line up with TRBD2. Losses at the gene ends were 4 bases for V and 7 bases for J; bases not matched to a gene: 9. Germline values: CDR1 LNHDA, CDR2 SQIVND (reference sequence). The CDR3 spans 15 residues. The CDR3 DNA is TGTGCCAGTAGTAACGAGCGGGAGAGCGTTAATGAGCAGTTCTTC. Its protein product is CASSNERESVNEQFF. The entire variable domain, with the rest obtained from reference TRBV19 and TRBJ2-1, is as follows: DGGITQSPKYLFRKEGQNVTLSCEQNLNHDAMYWYRQDPGQGLRLIYYSQIVNDFQKGDIAEGYSVSREKKESFPLTVTSAQKNPTAFYLCASSNERESVNEQFFGPGTRLTVL.

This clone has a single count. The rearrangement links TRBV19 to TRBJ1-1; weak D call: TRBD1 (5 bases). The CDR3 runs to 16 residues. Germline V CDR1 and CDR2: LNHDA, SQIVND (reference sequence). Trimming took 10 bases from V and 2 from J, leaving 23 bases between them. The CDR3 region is CATHPGGGRDNTEAFF. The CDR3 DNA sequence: TGTGCCACCCACCCTGGCGGGGGGAGGGATAACACTGAAGCTTTCTTT. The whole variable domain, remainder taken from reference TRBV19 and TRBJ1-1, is DGGITQSPKYLFRKEGQNVTLSCEQNLNHDAMYWYRQDPGQGLRLIYYSQIVNDFQKGDIAEGYSVSREKKESFPLTVTSAQKNPTAFYLCATHPGGGRDNTEAFFGQGTRLTVV.

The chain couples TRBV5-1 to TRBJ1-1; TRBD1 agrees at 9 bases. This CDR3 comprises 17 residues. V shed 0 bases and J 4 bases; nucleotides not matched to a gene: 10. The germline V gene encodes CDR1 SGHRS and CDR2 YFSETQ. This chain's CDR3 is CASSLVYRGRIGTEAFF. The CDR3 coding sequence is TGCGCCAGCAGCTTGGTATACAGGGGGCGCATAGGCACTGAAGCTTTCTTT.

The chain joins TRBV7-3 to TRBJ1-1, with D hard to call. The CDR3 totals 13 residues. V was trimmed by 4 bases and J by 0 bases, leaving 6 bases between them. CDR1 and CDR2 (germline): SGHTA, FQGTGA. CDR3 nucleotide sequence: TGTGCCAGCAGCTCCACAGTGAACACTGAAGCTTTCTTT. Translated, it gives CASSSTVNTEAFF.

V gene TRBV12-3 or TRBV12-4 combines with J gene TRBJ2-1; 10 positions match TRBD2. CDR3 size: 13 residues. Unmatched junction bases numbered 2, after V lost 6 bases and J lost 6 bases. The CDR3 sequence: CASRTSGLNEQFF. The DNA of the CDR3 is TGTGCCAGCAGGACTAGCGGGCTCAATGAGCAGTTCTTC.

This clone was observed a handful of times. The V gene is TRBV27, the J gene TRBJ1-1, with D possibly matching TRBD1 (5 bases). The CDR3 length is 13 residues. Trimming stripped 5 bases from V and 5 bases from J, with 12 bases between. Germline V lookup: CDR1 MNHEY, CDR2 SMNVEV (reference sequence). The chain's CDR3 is CASSTTRGTEAFF. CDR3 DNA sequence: TGTGCCAGCAGTACGACAAGGGGTACTGAAGCTTTCTTT.

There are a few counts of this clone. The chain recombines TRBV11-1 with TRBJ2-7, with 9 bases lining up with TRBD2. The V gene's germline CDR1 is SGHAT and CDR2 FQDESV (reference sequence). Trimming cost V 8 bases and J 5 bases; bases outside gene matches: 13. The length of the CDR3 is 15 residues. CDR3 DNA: TGTGCCAGCCGTATTAGCGGGAGCCACGGGGACGAGCAGTACTTC. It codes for CASRISGSHGDEQYF.